The 28 T cell receptor beta chains presented below share a single source sample, sequenced in a study of blood T cell repertoires in COVID-19. Using immunoSEQ multiplex PCR, the repertoire was profiled, and TCRdb retains in-frame clones only, with some absent. The sample has roughly 200,000 clones, around nine tenths seen once. Sequencing was carried out using peripheral blood. These receptors came from a woman under 30 who had recovered from COVID-19.

This chain uses TRBV2 with TRBJ1-4, with TRBD1 identical over 7 bases. J lost 8 bases, V lost 6 bases, and 9 bases had no gene match. The germline V gene has CDR1 SNHLY and CDR2 FYNNEI. The CDR3 totals 14 residues. CDR3 residues: CASRDDRVAEKLFF. CDR3 nucleotides: TGTGCCAGCAGAGACGACAGGGTTGCCGAAAAACTGTTTTTT.

The CDR3 region is CASSQGPTYEQYF. The CDR3 DNA reads as TGCGCCAGCAGCCAGGGGCCGACCTACGAGCAGTACTTC. The chain couples TRBV4-1 to TRBJ2-7, with D possibly matching TRBD1 (5 bases). Between the trimmed V and J ends, which lost 3 bases and 2 bases, there was a span of 8 bases. This CDR3 is built from 13 residues. The germline CDR1 and CDR2 sequences are MGHRA and YSYEKL.

The CDR3 DNA follows: TGTGCCAGCAGCCCCACGGACAGGGACCATGATCAGCCCCAGCATTTT. Protein sequence: CASSPTDRDHDQPQHF. The J gene is TRBJ1-5, the V gene TRBV7-3, with 8 bases lining up with TRBD1. The CDR3 spans 16 residues. V lost 5 bases, J lost 5 bases, and 11 bases stayed unmatched. The germline V gene has CDR1 SGHTA and CDR2 FQGTGA.

The gene calls are TRBV5-8 and TRBJ2-3; weak D call: TRBD2 (5 bases). Germline CDR1 is SGHTS and CDR2 is YDEGEE. Trimming cost V 4 bases and J 3 bases, with 18 bases left between them. CDR3 length equals 16 residues. CDR3 in DNA: TGTGCCAGCAGCAAACTAGGGATGTTAGAAACAGATACGCAGTATTTT. Its translation is CASSKLGMLETDTQYF.

The V and J genes are TRBV27 and TRBJ2-2; 8 nucleotides match TRBD2. After removal of 4 bases from V and 1 base from J, the junction contained 5 bases not matched to a gene. Germline loops: CDR1 MNHEY, CDR2 SMNVEV (reference sequence). CDR3 size: 16 residues. CDR3 sequence (DNA): TGTGCCAGCAGTTCGCAGGGACTAGTGAACACCGGGGAGCTGTTTTTT. The encoded protein is CASSSQGLVNTGELFF.

The rearrangement links TRBV5-8 to TRBJ1-2; TRBD1 might be the D (6 bases). V lost 3 bases and J 3 bases, leaving 12 bases between the germline ends. Germline V gene sequence: CDR1 SGHTS, CDR2 YDEGEE. The CDR3 loop spans 14 amino acids. In DNA form, the CDR3 reads TGTGCCAGCAGCTCCCGGGACACTTACTATGGCTACACCTTC. Its protein is CASSSRDTYYGYTF.

As for this clone: This sample also contains other DNA sequences that code for the same CDR3. The chain is built from TRBV5-4 and TRBJ2-7; 9 bases agree with TRBD1. V trimming: 5 bases; J trimming: 0 bases; junction bases outside the gene matches: 6. The germline gives CDR1 SGHNT, CDR2 YYREEE (reference sequence). The CDR3 runs 15 residues. This chain's CDR3 is CASSSPGQGSYEQYF. Written as DNA, the CDR3 is TGTGCCAGCAGTTCTCCGGGACAGGGCTCCTACGAGCAGTACTTC.

This rearrangement joins TRBV4-2 to TRBJ2-1; the match to TRBD2 covers 7 bases. CDR1 is LGHNA, CDR2 YNFKEQ, per germline. The CDR3 is 15 residues long. The V segment lost 0 bases and the J segment 4 bases; nucleotides outside the gene matches: 3. CDR3 protein: CASSQERLAYNEQFF. The DNA of the CDR3 is TGTGCCAGCAGCCAAGAAAGACTAGCATACAATGAGCAGTTCTTC.

This clone came up once. This chain uses TRBV7-3 with TRBJ1-1; 9 bases line up with TRBD1. CDR3 length: 14 residues. Germline values: CDR1 SGHTA, CDR2 FQGTGA. V gave up 5 bases and J gave up 3 bases; unmatched junction bases: 4. The CDR3 spells CASSMTGGDTEAFF. Here the CDR3 DNA reads TGTGCCAGCAGCATGACAGGGGGGGACACTGAAGCTTTCTTT.

The chain carries TRBV5-5 and TRBJ2-1, with 8 bases that match TRBD2. Losses at the gene ends were 4 bases for V and 0 bases for J; bases not matched to a gene: 3. Germline V gene data show CDR1 as SGHKS and CDR2 as YYEKEE (reference sequence). This CDR3 has 15 residues. The chain's CDR3 is CASSKSGSSYNEQFF. CDR3 sequence (DNA): TGTGCCAGCAGCAAAAGCGGGAGCTCCTACAATGAGCAGTTCTTC.

This chain connects TRBV19 to TRBJ1-1; TRBD1 matches 7 bases. The ends lost 4 bases at V and 4 bases at J; junction bases unmatched: 9. The CDR3 covers 15 residues. Germline values: CDR1 LNHDA, CDR2 SQIVND (reference sequence). The DNA of the CDR3 is TGTGCCAGTAGTACCCCTCAGGGGGGCGGCACTGAAGCTTTCTTT. This codes for CASSTPQGGGTEAFF.

In its sample, this clone was seen once. As DNA, the CDR3 is TGTGCTAGTGTTAAGGGGGACAATGAGCAGTTCTTC. Its translation: CASVKGDNEQFF. V is TRBV12-5 and J is TRBJ2-1, with a weak D call TRBD1 (6 bases). V lost 7 bases and J 5 bases, leaving 9 bases between the germline ends. The CDR3 is made up of 12 amino acids. Germline lookup yields CDR1 LGHNT and CDR2 FRNRAP. Complete variable domain (other parts from reference TRBV12-5 and TRBJ2-1): DARVTQTPRHKVTEMGQEVTMRCQPILGHNTVFWYRQTMMQGLELLAYFRNRAPLDDSGMPKDRFSAEMPDATLATLKIQPSEPRDSAVYFCASVKGDNEQFFGPGTRLTVL.

The J gene is TRBJ2-7, the V gene TRBV4-1; 8 positions agree with TRBD2. The CDR3 loop spans 18 amino acids. Germline V gives CDR1 MGHRA, CDR2 YSYEKL. V gave up 2 bases and J gave up 4 bases; unmatched junction bases: 16. DNA of the CDR3: TGCGCCAGCAGCCAAATCCTCCTTGACGGGAGGGCCGATTACGAGCAGTACTTC. Protein product: CASSQILLDGRADYEQYF.

V usage is TRBV5-5 and J usage is TRBJ1-1; D is ambiguous. Germline values: CDR1 SGHKS, CDR2 YYEKEE (reference sequence). Trimming removed 0 bases from V and 7 bases from J, with 7 bases in between. CDR3 length equals 12 residues. The CDR3 reads CASSLVGDEAFF. For the CDR3, the DNA is TGTGCCAGCAGCTTGGTTGGAGATGAAGCTTTCTTT.

The J gene is TRBJ1-3, the V gene TRBV19; 12 nucleotides align to TRBD1. The CDR3 has 19 amino acids. V lost 5 bases and J lost 2; bases outside the gene matches: 13. CDR1 is LNHDA and CDR2 is SQIVND in the germline V gene (reference sequence). The CDR3 loop reads CASSLTYRDRGPAGNTIYF. In DNA form, the CDR3 reads TGTGCCAGTAGTTTAACATACCGGGACAGGGGGCCAGCTGGAAACACCATATATTTT.

The chain employs TRBV10-3 and TRBJ1-5, with D maybe TRBD1 (5 bases). From germline, CDR1 is ENHRY and CDR2 SYGVKD. V dropped 0 bases and J dropped 4 bases, with 13 bases sitting between them. This CDR3 is 16 amino acids long. This chain's CDR3 is CAISESDGAGNQPQHF. The CDR3 DNA is TGTGCCATCAGTGAGTCGGATGGGGCGGGGAATCAGCCCCAGCATTTT.

The chain links TRBV5-4 to TRBJ1-2; 7 nucleotides align to TRBD1. Germline CDR1 SGHNT, CDR2 YYREEE (reference sequence). The CDR3 extends over 20 amino acids. Trimming removed 6 bases from V and 9 bases from J; junction bases left unmatched: 32. In DNA, the CDR3 is TGTGCCAGCACCACAAGGACCGAGCTGATTCTTAGGGGTGGACAGGAGAGCTACACCTTC. Translation gives CASTTRTELILRGGQESYTF.

The rearrangement links TRBV15 to TRBJ2-1, with 15 bases fitting TRBD2. With 8 bases clipped from V and 4 bases from J, the junction kept 3 bases outside the gene matches. Germline V lookup: CDR1 LNHNV, CDR2 YYDKDF (reference sequence). This CDR3 region has 15 residues. The chain's CDR3 is CATGGLAGGYNEQFF. The CDR3 DNA is TGTGCCACCGGGGGACTAGCGGGAGGTTACAATGAGCAGTTCTTC.

The chain joins TRBV6-2 or TRBV6-3 to TRBJ1-5, with 10 bases lining up with TRBD1. The V gene's germline CDR1 is MNHEY and CDR2 SVGEGT. The V and J ends lost 2 bases and 6 bases, in that order; junction bases with no gene match: 1. The CDR3 totals 14 residues. The CDR3 DNA follows: TGTGCCAGCAGTTACGGGACAGGGGTTCAGCCCCAGCATTTT. Amino acids: CASSYGTGVQPQHF.

This chain joins TRBV3-1 (or the pseudogene TRBV3-2) and TRBJ2-1; 7 bases agree with TRBD2. Germline V gives CDR1 LGHDT, CDR2 YNNKEL (reference sequence). The CDR3 contains 17 residues. The V gene end was trimmed by 1 base and the J gene end by 5 bases; junction bases not matched to a gene: 11. CDR3 region: CASSQGVWLAEHNEQFF. The CDR3 DNA reads TGTGCCAGCAGCCAAGGGGTTTGGCTAGCGGAACACAATGAGCAGTTCTTC.

V usage is TRBV5-8 and J usage is TRBJ1-2, with 7 bases fitting TRBD1. In germline, CDR1 is SGHTS, CDR2 YDEGEE. CDR3 length: 13 amino acids. V dropped 4 bases and J dropped 3; count of bases not matched to a gene: 3. DNA of the CDR3: TGTGCCAGCAGCGCCGACAGGGACTATGGCTACACCTTC. The encoded protein is CASSADRDYGYTF. Supplemented by reference TRBV5-8 and TRBJ1-2, the full variable domain reads EAGVTQSPTHLIKTRGQQATLRCSPISGHTSVYWYQQALGLGLQFLLWYDEGEERNRGNFPPRFSGRQFPNYSSELNVNALELEDSALYLCASSADRDYGYTFGSGTRLTVV.

This sequence joins TRBV4-2 and TRBJ1-2; 10 nucleotides match TRBD1. Unmatched junction bases numbered 4, after V lost 1 base and J lost 5 bases. CDR1 and CDR2 (germline): LGHNA, YNFKEQ. This CDR3 comprises 15 residues. CDR3 amino acids: CASSQGQGAGYGYTF. The CDR3 region has the DNA TGTGCCAGCAGCCAAGGACAGGGGGCTGGATATGGCTACACCTTC.

V usage is TRBV12-3 or TRBV12-4 and J usage is TRBJ1-2; 10 nucleotides line up with TRBD1. With 5 bases clipped from V and 7 bases from J, the junction kept 4 bases outside the gene matches. CDR3 length equals 13 residues. Here the CDR3 DNA reads TGTGCCAGCAGTCCGACAGGGGGCTTTGGCTACACCTTC. Protein: CASSPTGGFGYTF.

The chain carries TRBV27 and TRBJ1-2; 9 nucleotides align to TRBD1. From germline, CDR1 is MNHEY and CDR2 SMNVEV (reference sequence). V was clipped by 6 bases and J by 4 bases; unmatched bases: 12. This CDR3 has 16 residues. CDR3 DNA sequence: TGTGCCAGCAGCGAAGGGACAGGGACGTACGGCTATGGCTACACCTTC. Protein sequence: CASSEGTGTYGYGYTF.

The chain recombines TRBV7-9 with TRBJ1-4; TRBD1 is a possible D gene (6 bases). Germline CDR1 SEHNR, CDR2 FQNEAQ (reference sequence). The V end lost 5 bases, the J end lost 6 bases, and 13 bases lay between the germline ends. The CDR3 length is 14 residues. The CDR3 DNA reads as TGTGCCAGCAGCCTTACGGGGGGCTATGAAAAACTGTTTTTT. It translates to CASSLTGGYEKLFF.

J is TRBJ2-3 and V is TRBV6-6; no reliable D call. Trimming left V 1 base short and J 4 bases short, with 9 bases between. Germline V gene data show CDR1 as MNHNY and CDR2 as SVGAGI (reference sequence). This CDR3 is built from 14 residues. The CDR3 coding sequence is TGTGCCAGCAGTTACTTAGTAGCCGCAGATACGCAGTATTTT. Protein product: CASSYLVAADTQYF.

The CDR3 coding sequence is TGTGCCACCAGTGATACCAGCGGGGTCCGGGAGACCCAGTACTTC. As protein: CATSDTSGVRETQYF. The rearrangement uses TRBV24-1 and TRBJ2-5; 7 nucleotides align to TRBD2. Germline trimming cut 3 bases from V and 5 bases from J; bases unmatched to any gene: 8. The CDR3 has 15 amino acids. Germline V gene lookup returns CDR1 KGHDR and CDR2 SFDVKD.

The chain recombines TRBV6-6 with TRBJ2-2; D gene uncertain. CDR1 and CDR2 from the germline V gene are MNHNY and SVGAGI (reference sequence). The ends were cut back, 6 bases at V and 3 bases at J, with 11 bases in the middle. The CDR3 is made up of 14 amino acids. CDR3 sequence: CASRSAMDTGELFF. CDR3 nucleotides: TGTGCCAGCAGGAGCGCTATGGACACCGGGGAGCTGTTTTTT.